The 27 T cell receptor beta chains given below trace back to one sample, sequenced in a study of human T cells and chemical hapten exposure. Each CDR3 protein is one row after TCRdb ran MiXCR on the RACE reads. The data contain a few hundred thousand distinct CDR3 sequences, about 5.4% of them singletons. The time point denotes: pre-sensitization, week 0. Treatment indicated: therapeutic diphenylcyclopropenone sensitization with weekly scalp DPC. The sample consisted of whole blood, taken in connection with sensitization to the hapten diphenylcyclopropenone (DPC). These receptors all stem from a woman between 18 and 29 years old with alopecia areata. Some clones in this sample may be carry-over from other donors' samples.

This clonotype was observed many times. V is TRBV6-5 and J is TRBJ1-1; D gene uncertain. The germline gives CDR1 MNHEY, CDR2 SVGAGI. V gave up 6 bases and J gave up 9 bases, with 11 bases separating them. CDR3 size: 11 residues. This CDR3 reads CASSNGQQAFF. CDR3 coding DNA: TGTGCCAGCAGCAACGGCCAACAAGCTTTCTTT.

This clonotype appeared many times. The chain has TRBV11-2 and TRBJ2-7; 11 bases match TRBD1. Germline CDR1 SGHAT, CDR2 FQNNGV. The CDR3 has 16 amino acids. Trimming cost V 5 bases and J 0 bases; bases outside gene matches: 6. The CDR3 DNA reads as TGTGCCAGCAGCGCCCGCGGGACAGGGGGCTCCTACGAGCAGTACTTC. Amino acid sequence: CASSARGTGGSYEQYF.

This clonotype was detected many times. V is TRBV5-5 and J is TRBJ2-3, with a tentative D call TRBD2 (6 bases). CDR3 size: 20 residues. The germline V and J ends were trimmed by 4 bases and 4 bases, with 31 bases remaining between them. Per germline, CDR1 SGHKS and CDR2 YYEKEE (reference sequence). CDR3: CASSPTLQTRLYRRPDTQYF. The DNA of the CDR3 is TGTGCCAGCAGCCCCACCCTCCAGACTAGGCTCTACCGTCGCCCAGATACGCAGTATTTT.

This clonotype was observed many times. The J gene is TRBJ1-4, the V gene TRBV29-1, with D perhaps matching TRBD1 (6 bases). This CDR3 region has 15 residues. CDR1 and CDR2 (germline): SQVTM, ANQGSEA. The V and J ends lost 3 bases and 8 bases respectively, with 19 bases between them. The CDR3 nucleotides are TGCAGCGTTGAGTATCCGGGGGCAACGAGGGAAAAACTGTTTTTT. Its translation: CSVEYPGATREKLFF.

This clonotype was picked up many times. The chain couples TRBV7-3 to TRBJ1-1; 7 bases map to TRBD1. CDR3 length: 16 amino acids. Germline V gives CDR1 SGHTA, CDR2 FQGTGA. V lost 4 bases and J lost 6; bases outside the gene matches: 14. The DNA for the CDR3 is TGTGCCAGCAGCTCCCGTGGAGGGGGCGGACTCTCTGAAGCTTTCTTT. Amino acids: CASSSRGGGGLSEAFF.

This clonotype showed up just a few times. The chain employs TRBV10-3 and TRBJ1-3; a possible D gene is TRBD1 (5 bases). The germline V gene encodes CDR1 ENHRY and CDR2 SYGVKD. This CDR3 is built from 14 residues. Trimming left V 9 bases short and J 0 bases short, with 12 bases between. CDR3 DNA sequence: TGTGCCATAGGGGACCCAGGCTCTGGAAACACCATATATTTT. Translating gives CAIGDPGSGNTIYF.

The sample holds many counts of this clonotype. The rearrangement joins TRBV6-5 to TRBJ2-3, with 9 bases aligning to TRBD2. In germline, CDR1 is MNHEY, CDR2 SVGAGI. This CDR3 comprises 16 residues. The trim removed 4 bases at V and 1 base at J, leaving 6 bases unmatched. CDR3 nucleotide sequence: TGTGCCAGCAGTTGGCTGACTAGCGGAGGCACAGATACGCAGTATTTT. It translates to CASSWLTSGGTDTQYF.

This clonotype has at least ten counts. The J gene is TRBJ2-7, the V gene TRBV6-1; 9 bases map to TRBD1. The germline V gene has CDR1 MNHNS and CDR2 SASEGT. This CDR3 has 13 amino acids. The trim removed 5 bases at V and 6 bases at J, leaving 5 bases unmatched. The CDR3 is CASSWRQGGEQYF. The CDR3 DNA reads as TGTGCCAGCAGTTGGAGACAGGGGGGCGAGCAGTACTTC.

DNA of the CDR3: TGTGCCAGCATGGAGTGGGAGAGGCCTTACGAGCAGTACTTC. This translates into CASMEWERPYEQYF. The chain recombines TRBV6-1 with TRBJ2-7, with a tentative D call TRBD2 (5 bases). V lost 7 bases and J lost 4, with 17 bases in between. The CDR3 is 14 residues long. Germline assignment: CDR1 MNHNS and CDR2 SASEGT.

In this sample, this clonotype turned up many times. A read error may produce the germline difference seen at one junction end. J is TRBJ2-4 and V is TRBV5-1; D is perhaps TRBD2 (7 bases). In germline, CDR1 is SGHRS, CDR2 YFSETQ. The CDR3 covers 14 residues. The CDR3 sequence: CASSLGGPKNIQYF. The CDR3, as DNA: TGTGCCAGCAGTTTGGGGGGGCCAAAAAACATTCAGTACTTC. Full variable domain (remainder filled in from reference TRBV5-1 and TRBJ2-4): KAGVTQTPRYLIKTRGQQVTLSCSPISGHRSVSWYQQTPGQGLQFLFEYFSETQRNKGNFPGRFSGRQFSNSRSEMNVSTLELGDSALYLCASSLGGPKNIQYFGAGTRLSVL.

This chain joins TRBV11-2 and TRBJ2-3; D possibly matches TRBD1 or TRBD2 (5 bases each). Germline V lookup: CDR1 SGHAT, CDR2 FQNNGV. Trimming cost V 3 bases and J 1 base, with 8 bases left between them. The CDR3 runs to 14 residues. The CDR3, as DNA: TGTGCCAGCAGCTTTGTGGGGGGCACAGATACGCAGTATTTT. It codes for CASSFVGGTDTQYF.

This clonotype has a handful of counts. The CDR3 sequence is CASSQEWRGAVKRGTDTQYF. In DNA form, the CDR3 reads TGCGCCAGCAGCCAAGAGTGGCGAGGGGCGGTGAAGCGGGGGACAGATACGCAGTATTTT. V gene TRBV4-1 combines with J gene TRBJ2-3; 8 bases match TRBD2. The junction had 17 bases not matched to a gene; V was cut back by 0 bases and J by 3 bases. The germline gives CDR1 MGHRA, CDR2 YSYEKL. The CDR3 is made up of 20 amino acids.

This clonotype was counted between two and nine times. The rearrangement joins TRBV7-3 to TRBJ2-1; possible D gene TRBD1, 6 bases. The CDR3 has 13 residues. Per germline, CDR1 SGHTA and CDR2 FQGTGA. V gave up 5 bases and J gave up 7 bases, with 12 bases separating them. The DNA of the CDR3 is TGTGCCAGCAGCCCGAAAAGGGGGAATGAGCAGTTCTTC. This encodes CASSPKRGNEQFF.

This chain connects TRBV6-2 or TRBV6-3 to TRBJ1-1; 7 bases agree with TRBD1. CDR1 MNHEY and CDR2 SVGEGT come from the germline V gene. The CDR3 runs to 16 residues. V trimming: 2 bases; J trimming: 0 bases; junction bases outside the gene matches: 6. In nucleotides, the CDR3 is TGTGCCAGCAGTTACCCCCTGACAGGGATGAACACTGAAGCTTTCTTT. It encodes CASSYPLTGMNTEAFF.

In regard to this clonotype: The germline gene is not matched at one end of the junction; a read error may be the cause. V and J are TRBV7-2 and TRBJ2-3; 10 nucleotides align to TRBD2. The CDR3 contains 13 residues. CDR1 is SGHTA, CDR2 FQGNSA, per germline. The DNA for the CDR3 is TGTGCCAGCACCCCTGGGCCTAGCGGGGGACTGAATTTT. The encoded protein is CASTPGPSGGLNF.

V is TRBV5-1 and J is TRBJ1-2; 7 bases match TRBD1. The CDR3 is 17 amino acids. Germline values: CDR1 SGHRS, CDR2 YFSETQ. Unmatched junction bases numbered 11, after V lost 3 bases and J lost 0 bases. In DNA, the CDR3 is TGCGCCAGCAGCTCGGGACAGCCCGCCCTAGCTAACTATGGCTACACCTTC. Protein product: CASSSGQPALANYGYTF.

This rearrangement joins TRBV11-2 to TRBJ2-1, with 15 bases lining up with TRBD2. The V gene end was trimmed by 4 bases and the J gene end by 0 bases; junction bases not matched to a gene: 16. The CDR3 spans 22 residues. Germline V CDR1 and CDR2: SGHAT, FQNNGV. CDR3 region: CASSSPGLAGGSYSSSYNEQFF. The DNA of the CDR3 is TGTGCCAGCAGCTCGCCGGGACTAGCGGGGGGCTCTTACTCAAGCTCCTACAATGAGCAGTTCTTC.

This clonotype has a handful of counts. The rearrangement uses TRBV6-1 and TRBJ1-1; D gene ambiguous. The CDR3 runs 11 residues. Trimming pared 4 bases from V and 13 bases from J, leaving 13 bases between. Germline values: CDR1 MNHNS, CDR2 SASEGT. The DNA of the CDR3 is TGTGCCAGCAGTGCCCCGTGGTATGATTTCTTT. Translation gives CASSAPWYDFF.

The V gene is TRBV6-1, the J gene TRBJ1-3; D is unresolved. The CDR3 is made up of 12 amino acids. Germline CDR1 reads MNHNS; CDR2 reads SASEGT. The CDR3 here is CGAQSSGNTIYF. In nucleotides, the CDR3 is TGTGGTGCTCAGAGCTCTGGAAACACCATATATTTT.

This clonotype was seen only a few times. CDR3 in amino acids: CASSLTSWPLGNTIYF. DNA for the CDR3: TGTGCCAGCAGTTTAACCTCGTGGCCTTTGGGGAACACCATATATTTT. The rearrangement uses TRBV12-3 or TRBV12-4 and TRBJ1-3, with unresolved D. Trimming pared 2 bases from V and 7 bases from J, leaving 18 bases between. The CDR3 is 16 residues long.

Many counts were recorded for this clonotype. The chain links TRBV6-1 to TRBJ1-5, with 9 positions matching TRBD1. Germline loops: CDR1 MNHNS, CDR2 SASEGT. The CDR3 totals 16 residues. After removal of 3 bases from V and 4 bases from J, the junction contained 7 bases not matched to a gene. In nucleotides, the CDR3 is TGTGCCAGCAGTGACTCCGGGACAGGGAATAATCAGCCCCAGCATTTT. As protein: CASSDSGTGNNQPQHF.

In its sample, this clonotype was seen a few times. The chain combines TRBV28 with TRBJ2-1; 7 bases match TRBD1. This CDR3 comprises 19 residues. Germline-derived CDR1 and CDR2 are MDHEN and SYDVKM. The V and J ends lost 4 bases and 7 bases, in that order; junction bases with no gene match: 22. In nucleotides, the CDR3 is TGTGCCAGCAGTTCCGGGGCCTACAGGGGTTCCCCCCCGAGGAATGAGCAGTTCTTC. Translated, it gives CASSSGAYRGSPPRNEQFF.

The chain joins TRBV3-1 to TRBJ1-2; D gene ambiguous. V lost 0 bases, J lost 4 bases, and 18 bases lay in between. The CDR3 is made up of 17 amino acids. Germline CDR1 reads LGHDT; CDR2 reads YNNKEL (reference sequence). CDR3 sequence reads: CASSQEFPGLTAYGYTF. The CDR3 DNA reads as TGTGCCAGCAGCCAAGAATTTCCAGGCCTAACCGCCTATGGCTACACCTTC.

The table lists this clonotype with many counts. V is TRBV7-9 and J is TRBJ2-1; D may be TRBD2 (5 bases). The germline CDR1 and CDR2 sequences are SEHNR and FQNEAQ (reference sequence). The CDR3 consists of 18 residues. V shed 4 bases and J shed 6 bases, with 25 bases lying between them. CDR3 nucleotides: TGTGCCAGCAGCTCCCGGTTCTTAACGAGGGATACTGGCAATGAGCAGTTCTTC. It encodes CASSSRFLTRDTGNEQFF.

This clonotype was detected only a few times. V and J are TRBV6-4 and TRBJ2-6, with a possible D match to TRBD1 (6 bases). CDR1 and CDR2 (germline): MRHNA, SNTAGT. Trimming shortened V by 4 bases and J by 0 bases, and 10 bases separated the two germline ends. The CDR3 consists of 16 residues. The CDR3 nucleotides are TGTGCCAGCAGTGCTGGGGGCCCCTCTGGGGCCAACGTCCTGACTTTC. Protein: CASSAGGPSGANVLTF.

At least ten counts were recorded for this clonotype. The rearrangement links TRBV15 to TRBJ2-1; TRBD2 aligns across 7 bases. V lost 0 bases and J lost 3; bases outside the gene matches: 8. Germline values: CDR1 LNHNV, CDR2 YYDKDF (reference sequence). This CDR3 has 17 residues. CDR3 coding DNA: TGTGCCACCAGCAGAGATTTTTCGGGGGGATTCTACAATGAGCAGTTCTTC. This sequence encodes CATSRDFSGGFYNEQFF.

Points on this clonotype: A much larger clone differs by one base, so this may be a read error. This chain connects TRBV12-3 or TRBV12-4 to TRBJ2-7; D is unresolved. CDR3 length equals 14 residues. This chain's CDR3 is CDSSFGPPAYEQYF. DNA of the CDR3: TGTGACAGCAGTTTTGGCCCCCCTGCCTACGAGCAGTACTTC.